This T cell receptor beta chain was captured in a study of shared clonotypes between healthy human individuals. The study's findings and limits: Against clonotypes common to all four donors, non-shared ones had lower generation probabilities. Rarefaction revealed incomplete sorted-subset sequencing despite large depth.

Authors' methods: Junction-only immunoSEQ sequences carried no quality scores, so filtering differed. Here immunoSEQ multiplex PCR was the method, and the copy in TCRdb shows in-frame clones only, minus some. The DNA was the basis for D and trimming; V, J and clone size are from that table. The sample includes some 580,000 clones, 95% to 98% of them seen just once. Naive CD8 cells, CD45RO-negative and positively selected for CCR7, excluded terminally differentiated effector memory CD45RA+ cells. Germline-derived CDR1 and CDR2 are WNHNN and SYGVQD (reference sequence). The CDR3 extends over 14 amino acids. The V and J ends lost 4 bases and 2 bases, in that order; junction bases with no gene match: 5. Concerning this clone itself: Its antigen is not identified.

The sample was naive CD8+ T cells sorted from blood. The sequence came from a man under 40 in good health. The rearrangement joins TRBV10-1 to TRBJ2-7, with 7 bases that match TRBD2. The CDR3 DNA is TGCGCCAGCAGTGCCCGGGAGGATCCCTACGAGCAGTACTTC. This gives the protein CASSAREDPYEQYF.